This TCR beta chain was captured by sequencing in a study of blood T cell repertoires in COVID-19. Whole-study context: Material from acute and convalescent COVID-19 was sourced from the United States, Italy and Spain. Sample material is recorded as cDNA or gDNA derived from T cells, B-cell-depleted T cells, or PBMCs.

Original processing notes: Reference gene primers were amplified, and this amplification served to estimate nucleated cell counts. Assay used: immunoSEQ multiplex PCR; TCRdb lists only in-frame clones, some missing. V, J and clone size reflect that table, while D and trimming were determined from the DNA. The repertoire holds roughly 150,000 clones, with roughly 84% as singletons. The TCR sequence derives from a man aged 70-80 years with active or convalescent COVID-19. The material sequenced was peripheral blood.

The CDR3 DNA reads as TGCGCCAGCAGCCCACTTGGAGATTCACCCCTCCACTTT. Its translation: CASSPLGDSPLHF. The chain has TRBV10-2 and TRBJ1-6; D gene ambiguous. Germline V gene lookup returns CDR1 WSHSY and CDR2 SAAADI. This CDR3 has 13 amino acids. V lost 6 bases and J lost 8, with 11 bases in between.